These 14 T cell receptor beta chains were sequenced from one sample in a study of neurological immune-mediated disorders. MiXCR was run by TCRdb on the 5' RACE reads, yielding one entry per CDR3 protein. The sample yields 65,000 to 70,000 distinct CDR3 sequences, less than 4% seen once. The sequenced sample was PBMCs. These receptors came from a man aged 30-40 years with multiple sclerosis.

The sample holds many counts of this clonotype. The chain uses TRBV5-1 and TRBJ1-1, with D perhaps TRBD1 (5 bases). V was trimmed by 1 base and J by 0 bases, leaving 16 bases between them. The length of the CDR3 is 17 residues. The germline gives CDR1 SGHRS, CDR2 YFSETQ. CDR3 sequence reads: CASSLYALGTLNTEAFF. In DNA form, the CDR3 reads TGCGCCAGCAGCTTGTACGCCCTCGGGACCTTGAACACTGAAGCTTTCTTT.

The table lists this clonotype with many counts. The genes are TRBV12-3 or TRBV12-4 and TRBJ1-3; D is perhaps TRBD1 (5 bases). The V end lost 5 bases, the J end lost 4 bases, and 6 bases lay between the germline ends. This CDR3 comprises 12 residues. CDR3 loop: CASSGGGNTIYF. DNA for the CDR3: TGTGCCAGCAGTGGGGGAGGAAACACCATATATTTT.

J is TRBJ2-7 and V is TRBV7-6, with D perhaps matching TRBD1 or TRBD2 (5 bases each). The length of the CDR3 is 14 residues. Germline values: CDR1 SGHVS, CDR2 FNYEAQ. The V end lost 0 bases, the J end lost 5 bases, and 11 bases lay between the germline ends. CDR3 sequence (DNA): TGTGCCAGCAGCTTAGCGGGACCCCAGAACGAGCAGTACTTC. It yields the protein CASSLAGPQNEQYF.

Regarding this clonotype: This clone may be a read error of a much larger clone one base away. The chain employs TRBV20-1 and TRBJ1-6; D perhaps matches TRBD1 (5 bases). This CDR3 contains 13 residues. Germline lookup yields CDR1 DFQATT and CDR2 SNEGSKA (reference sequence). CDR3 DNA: TGCAGTGCGAGGGAGACAGCGGGTAAACCCCTCAACTTT. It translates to CSARETAGKPLNF.

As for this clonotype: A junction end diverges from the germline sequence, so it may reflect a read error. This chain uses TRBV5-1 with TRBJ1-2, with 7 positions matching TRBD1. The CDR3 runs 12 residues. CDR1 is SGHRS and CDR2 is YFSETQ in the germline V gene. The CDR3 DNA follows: TGCGCCAGCAGCAGGACAGGCTCCGGCTACACCTTT. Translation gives CASSRTGSGYTF.

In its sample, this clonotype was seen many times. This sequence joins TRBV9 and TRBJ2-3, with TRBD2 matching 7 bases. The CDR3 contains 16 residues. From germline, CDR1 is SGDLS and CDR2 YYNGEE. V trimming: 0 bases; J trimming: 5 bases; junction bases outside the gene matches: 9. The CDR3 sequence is CASSVGRGSAVDTQYF. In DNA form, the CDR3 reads TGTGCCAGCAGCGTAGGGCGGGGGTCTGCAGTAGATACGCAGTATTTT.

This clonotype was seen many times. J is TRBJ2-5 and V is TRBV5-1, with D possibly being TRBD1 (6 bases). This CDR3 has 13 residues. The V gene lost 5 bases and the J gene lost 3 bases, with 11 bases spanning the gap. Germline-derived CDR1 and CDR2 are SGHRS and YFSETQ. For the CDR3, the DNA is TGCGCCAGCAGTGGGACACCTGAAGAGACCCAGTACTTC. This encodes CASSGTPEETQYF. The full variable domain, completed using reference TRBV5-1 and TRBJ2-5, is KAGVTQTPRYLIKTRGQQVTLSCSPISGHRSVSWYQQTPGQGLQFLFEYFSETQRNKGNFPGRFSGRQFSNSRSEMNVSTLELGDSALYLCASSGTPEETQYFGPGTRLLVL.

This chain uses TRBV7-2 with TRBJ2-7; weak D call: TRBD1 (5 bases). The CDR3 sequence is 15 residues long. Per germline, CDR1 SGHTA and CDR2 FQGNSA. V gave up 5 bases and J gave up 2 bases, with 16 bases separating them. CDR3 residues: CASSRQWAGTYEQYF. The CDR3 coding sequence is TGTGCCAGCAGCCGACAATGGGCAGGGACCTACGAGCAGTACTTC.

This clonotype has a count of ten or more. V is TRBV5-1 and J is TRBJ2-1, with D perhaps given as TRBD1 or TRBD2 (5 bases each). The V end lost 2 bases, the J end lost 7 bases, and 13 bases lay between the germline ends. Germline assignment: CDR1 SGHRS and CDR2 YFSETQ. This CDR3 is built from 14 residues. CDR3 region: CASSLGTWGNEQFF. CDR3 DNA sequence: TGCGCCAGCAGCTTAGGGACCTGGGGGAATGAGCAGTTCTTC.

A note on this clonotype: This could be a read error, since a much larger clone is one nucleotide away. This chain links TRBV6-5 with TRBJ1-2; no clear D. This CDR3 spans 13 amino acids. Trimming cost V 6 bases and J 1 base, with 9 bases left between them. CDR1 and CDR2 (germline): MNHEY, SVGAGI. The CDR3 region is CASRRESNYGYTF. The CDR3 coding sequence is TGTGCCAGCAGGCGGGAAAGTAACTATGGCTACACCTTC.

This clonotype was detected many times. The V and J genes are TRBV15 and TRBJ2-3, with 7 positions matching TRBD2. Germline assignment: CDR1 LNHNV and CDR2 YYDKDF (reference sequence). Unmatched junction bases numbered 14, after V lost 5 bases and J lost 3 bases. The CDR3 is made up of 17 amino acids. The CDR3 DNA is TGTGCCACCAGCCCTGCACAAGGGGCTAGCGGAACAGATACGCAGTATTTT. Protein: CATSPAQGASGTDTQYF.

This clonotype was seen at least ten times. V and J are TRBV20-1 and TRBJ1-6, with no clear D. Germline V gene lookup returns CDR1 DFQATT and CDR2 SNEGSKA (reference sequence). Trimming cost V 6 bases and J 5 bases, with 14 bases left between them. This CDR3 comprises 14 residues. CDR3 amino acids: CSAEKPGDNSPLHF. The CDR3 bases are TGCAGTGCCGAAAAACCGGGAGATAATTCACCCCTCCACTTT.

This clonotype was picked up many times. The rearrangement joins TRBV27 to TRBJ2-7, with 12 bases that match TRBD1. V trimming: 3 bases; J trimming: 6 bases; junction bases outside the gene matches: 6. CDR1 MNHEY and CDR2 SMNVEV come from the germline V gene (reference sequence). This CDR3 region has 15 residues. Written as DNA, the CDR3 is TGTGCCAGCAGTTTTTTGGGACAGGGGGCACTCGAGCAGTACTTC. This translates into CASSFLGQGALEQYF.

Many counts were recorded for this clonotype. CDR3 amino acids: CSASDRGREQFF. CDR3 coding DNA: TGCAGTGCCAGCGACAGGGGCCGTGAGCAGTTCTTC. The chain links TRBV20-1 to TRBJ2-1; 8 bases match TRBD1. J gave up 9 bases and V 6 bases, and 7 bases lay outside the gene matches. The germline gives CDR1 DFQATT, CDR2 SNEGSKA (reference sequence). This CDR3 is built from 12 residues.